Reported below is one T cell receptor beta chain. A few counts support this clonotype. Its recognized antigen is unknown. At one boundary the junction diverges from the germline segment, which might be a read error. The germline V gene (reference sequence) sets CDR1 to MNHNY and CDR2 to SVGAGI. Its CDR3 holds 17 amino acids, cysteine through phenylalanine. Just CDR3 DNA is preserved here, 51 bases in frame from base 1. Library prep was done by 5' RACE. The instrument given in TCRdb is NextSeq 500. In the TCR library protocol, unique molecular identifiers were attached to individual cDNA molecules to correct for PCR bias and sequencing error. TCR alpha and beta chains were both sequenced, and the abundances of alpha and beta sequences in each sample were closely correlated with each other. As for how the authors treated the data: Decombinator V4 was used to annotate the V gene, J gene and CDR3 of the TCR sequences. Expanded TCRs were defined as changing significantly between any two time points under a Poisson model with p below 0.0001. Abundances of TCRs were expressed as counts per million after normalisation to the total number of TCRs sequenced in each sample. TRAV1-2 paired with TRAJ12, TRAJ20 or TRAJ33 defined MAIT TCRs, while TRAV10 paired with TRAJ18 defined iNKT TCRs. VDJdb, accessed 1 November 2021, was searched for CMV, EBV and SARS-CoV-2 annotated TCRs, with TCRs annotated for multiple antigens excluded. TCRdb reanalyzed the raw reads on its own, using fastp at Q25 for trimming and MiXCR for clone calling, and kept in-frame beta chains. Here each entry gathers all rows of one CDR3 protein and keeps the most common genes and DNA. These V and J calls rely on TCRdb rather than the paper's analysis. The sample table lists 40,000 to 60,000 distinct CDR3 sequences, roughly 6.2% of them with a count of one. 5.5% to 8% of the sample comes from the top ten.

This entry is derived from a study of early T cells in non-severe SARS-CoV-2 infection (dated by TCRdb to the early 2020s). A note on the overall study: TCR sequencing used bulk RNA from unsorted whole blood, so alpha and beta chains could not be paired.

General findings and caveats noted by the study authors: VDJdb matching was skewed toward anti-spike CD8 responses and likely underestimated virus-specific expansions, missing private and CD4 specificities.

Set within a cohort of healthcare workers in London, UK, this nested case-control study involved weekly PCR testing of nasopharyngeal swabs along with blood sampling. Healthcare workers were recruited between 23 and 31 March 2020, during the week of the UK lockdown, and were followed weekly for up to 16 weeks. The sample in question was whole blood, obtained at baseline. The V gene is TRBV6-6 and the J gene is TRBJ1-4; a weak D assignment points to TRBD1 (6 bases agree). The source is an adult who was a healthcare worker with PCR-confirmed SARS-CoV-2 infection or an uninfected control (not recorded which). The sequence in DNA is TGTGCCAGCAGTTACTCCCCAGGGGACGCAACTAATGGAAAACTGTTTTTT. Its protein product is CASSYSPGDATNGKLFF.